This TCR beta chain derives from a study of T cells expressing NK-cell markers. The CDR3 covers 14 residues. CDR1 is SGHTA and CDR2 is FQGTGA in the germline V gene. Using the 5' RACE reads, TCRdb records one entry per CDR3 protein without DNA. The sample data list about 380,000 distinct CDR3 sequences. A word on this clonotype: Its antigen remains unidentified.

Study-wide findings and caveats: The leading position in the CD3+CD56-NKG2C+ fraction of several donors also went to these clonotypes. Expanded clones of NKG2C+ T cells had an unclear HCMV specificity. More than five of the donors carried dominant NKG2C+ clonotypes that took up roughly 1.0-7.5% of their CD8+ T cells.

This chain connects TRBV7-3 to TRBJ2-1; the D call from TCRdb, TRBD2, cannot be confirmed without DNA. Sequenced sample: blood T cells: a sorted CD56 or NKG2C T cell subset, CD4+ or CD8+ T cells, or bulk PBMC T cells (not recorded which). The clonotype originates from a man aged 18-75 years in good health. The CDR3 reads CASSSRGANNEQFF.